The next 26 T cell receptor beta chains were all read from a single sample in a study of CD8 T cells in ankylosing spondylitis. TCRdb reprocessed the 5' RACE reads with MiXCR, giving one entry per CDR3 protein. This sample has fewer than 130,000 distinct CDR3 sequences, with approximately 25% found just once. Material for sequencing was synovial fluid, either unsorted or a sorted T cell fraction (not recorded which). These receptors all stem from a male donor with ankylosing spondylitis.

This clonotype was picked up a small number of times. This chain uses TRBV15 with TRBJ2-1; 9 bases align to TRBD1. Germline V gene data show CDR1 as LNHNV and CDR2 as YYDKDF (reference sequence). Losses at the gene ends were 1 base for V and 8 bases for J; bases not matched to a gene: 3. The CDR3 is 14 amino acids. This CDR3 reads CATSRADRGYEQFF. Here the CDR3 DNA reads TGTGCCACCAGCAGAGCGGACAGGGGATATGAGCAGTTCTTC.

The genes are TRBV6-2 or TRBV6-3 and TRBJ1-2; D remains unclear. The germline V gene encodes CDR1 MNHEY and CDR2 SVGEGT. V was cut by 5 bases and J by 2 bases, with 12 bases left in between. The CDR3 is 14 residues long. The CDR3 spells CASSASGVNYGYTF. CDR3 nucleotides: TGTGCCAGCAGTGCCAGCGGGGTAAACTATGGCTACACCTTC.

In this sample, this clonotype turned up many times. J is TRBJ2-1 and V is TRBV7-2; D is perhaps TRBD1 or TRBD2 (6 bases each). Germline CDR1 reads SGHTA; CDR2 reads FQGNSA. This CDR3 is 13 amino acids long. The germline V and J ends were trimmed by 2 bases and 10 bases, with 12 bases remaining between them. CDR3 amino acids: CASSLLEGGEQFF. CDR3 nucleotide sequence: TGTGCCAGCAGCTTATTGGAGGGGGGAGAGCAGTTCTTC.

This clonotype has a single count. The chain couples TRBV6-1 to TRBJ1-5; 7 nucleotides line up with TRBD1. The CDR3 has 16 residues. The germline V gene has CDR1 MNHNS and CDR2 SASEGT. V lost 6 bases, J lost 0 bases, and 8 bases stayed unmatched. CDR3 protein: CASRFRTGDSNQPQHF. The CDR3 nucleotides read TGTGCCAGCAGATTTCGGACAGGCGATAGCAATCAGCCCCAGCATTTT.

V is TRBV10-3 and J is TRBJ2-1; TRBD2 agrees at 14 bases. Germline loops: CDR1 ENHRY, CDR2 SYGVKD. V lost 4 bases, J lost 0 bases, and 5 bases stayed unmatched. There are 18 residues in the CDR3. DNA of the CDR3: TGTGCCATCAGTGGATCTGGGACTAGCGGGAGCTCCTACAATGAGCAGTTCTTC. Translation gives CAISGSGTSGSSYNEQFF.

The table lists this clonotype with many counts. The chain couples TRBV5-1 to TRBJ2-1, with TRBD1 as a possible D gene (5 bases). This CDR3 is 13 amino acids long. Germline loops: CDR1 SGHRS, CDR2 YFSETQ. Trimming removed 7 bases at V and 7 bases at J, with 15 bases between. CDR3 DNA sequence: TGCGCCAGCGCAGAACAGGCGGAGAATGAGCAGTTCTTC. Translated, it gives CASAEQAENEQFF.

This clonotype was picked up many times. This sequence joins TRBV18 and TRBJ2-5; TRBD2 aligns across 8 bases. After removal of 4 bases from V and 9 bases from J, the junction contained 4 bases not matched to a gene. In germline, CDR1 is KGHSH, CDR2 LQKENI. CDR3 size: 12 residues. DNA for the CDR3: TGTGCCAGCTCACTACGGGAGGGATCCCAGTACTTC. Translation: CASSLREGSQYF.

On this clonotype: A single base separates this from a much larger clone, so it may be a read error. The rearrangement uses TRBV15 and TRBJ1-6; perhaps TRBD1 as D (6 bases). Germline-derived CDR1 and CDR2 are LNHNV and YYDKDF (reference sequence). The CDR3 sequence is 13 residues long. The CDR3: CAISFRQDSPLHF. In nucleotides, the CDR3 is TGTGCCATCAGCTTCCGACAGGATTCACCCCTCCACTTT.

The chain uses TRBV6-1 and TRBJ2-1, with 9 bases matching TRBD1. The CDR3 runs 16 residues. Germline-derived CDR1 and CDR2 are MNHNS and SASEGT. V was pared by 6 bases and J by 7 bases, with 13 bases of the junction left unmatched. The DNA for the CDR3 is TGTGCCAGCAGCTTCCCACCGGGACAGGGAGATAATGAGCAGTTCTTC. This encodes CASSFPPGQGDNEQFF.

Remarks on this clonotype: The junction departs from the called germline gene at one end, perhaps through a read error. The CDR3 bases are TGCGCCAGCAGCCAAGATCTGGCTACTAGCACAGATATGCAGTATTTT. Residues: CASSQDLATSTDMQYF. The V gene is TRBV4-1, the J gene TRBJ2-3; tentatively, D is TRBD2 (6 bases). Germline CDR1 MGHRA, CDR2 YSYEKL. This CDR3 is 16 amino acids long.

This clonotype was seen more than once but under ten times. This chain uses TRBV7-9 with TRBJ2-1; 10 bases agree with TRBD2. V trimming: 1 base; J trimming: 6 bases; junction bases outside the gene matches: 6. The germline V gene has CDR1 SEHNR and CDR2 FQNEAQ (reference sequence). The CDR3 covers 16 residues. CDR3 region: CASSLVSGLAANEQFF. CDR3 sequence (DNA): TGTGCCAGCAGCTTAGTCAGCGGACTAGCGGCCAATGAGCAGTTCTTC. Complete variable domain (other parts from reference TRBV7-9 and TRBJ2-1): DTGVSQNPRHKITKRGQNVTFRCDPISEHNRLYWYRQTLGQGPEFLTYFQNEAQLEKSRLLSDRFSAERPKGSFSTLEIQRTEQGDSAMYLCASSLVSGLAANEQFFGPGTRLTVL.

The DNA of the CDR3 is TGCGCCAGCAGCTTATTCTCCCGGTTCGTTGGGAATGAGCAGTTCTTC. Translating gives CASSLFSRFVGNEQFF. This sequence joins TRBV5-1 and TRBJ2-1, with D uncertain. V was clipped by 2 bases and J by 7 bases, with 19 bases between them. The CDR3 loop spans 16 amino acids. Looked up from germline, CDR1 is SGHRS and CDR2 is YFSETQ.

The chain combines TRBV5-6 with TRBJ2-5; D is uncertain. From germline, CDR1 is SGHDT and CDR2 YYEEEE. The CDR3 length is 15 residues. V shed 3 bases and J shed 5 bases, with 17 bases lying between them. For the CDR3, the DNA is TGTGCCAGCAGCTCAGCAGGCCCCAGTGGGGAGACCCAGTACTTC. It codes for CASSSAGPSGETQYF.

This sequence joins TRBV28 and TRBJ2-1, with D possibly TRBD2 on 6 matching bases. Germline loops: CDR1 MDHEN, CDR2 SYDVKM. The CDR3 sequence is 13 residues long. The ends were cut back, 8 bases at V and 7 bases at J, with 15 bases in the middle. The CDR3 DNA is TGTGCCAGCCTCCATGGGGGGAGGAATGAGCAGTTCTTC. It is translated as CASLHGGRNEQFF.

The chain joins TRBV10-3 to TRBJ2-7; 11 bases line up with TRBD1. V was pared by 3 bases and J by 6 bases, with 4 bases of the junction left unmatched. The CDR3 covers 14 residues. Germline CDR1 is ENHRY and CDR2 is SYGVKD. This CDR3 is CAISEGQGAREQYV. The CDR3 DNA reads TGTGCCATCAGTGAAGGACAGGGGGCCCGCGAGCAGTACGTC.

In its sample, this clonotype was seen once. The rearrangement joins TRBV5-6 to TRBJ2-1; 12 bases align to TRBD2. The V and J ends lost 4 bases and 4 bases, in that order; junction bases with no gene match: 6. CDR3 size: 16 residues. Germline V gives CDR1 SGHDT, CDR2 YYEEEE. CDR3 DNA: TGTGCCAGCAGCGACCCTACTAGCGGGAGGTACAATGAGCAGTTCTTC. This codes for CASSDPTSGRYNEQFF.

This chain links TRBV4-2 with TRBJ2-3; TRBD2 agrees at 9 bases. The germline V gene encodes CDR1 LGHNA and CDR2 YNFKEQ. This CDR3 region has 15 residues. J was trimmed by 8 bases and V by 6 bases; bases with no gene match: 12. DNA of the CDR3: TGTGCCAGCAGTCGGACTAGCGAGGGATTTGGTACGCAGTATTTT. Translated: CASSRTSEGFGTQYF.

The chain employs TRBV11-2 and TRBJ2-1; TRBD1 matches 8 bases. CDR3 length: 16 amino acids. J was trimmed by 2 bases and V by 5 bases; bases with no gene match: 8. Germline V lookup: CDR1 SGHAT, CDR2 FQNNGV. CDR3 in DNA: TGTGCCAGCAGCCCACCTCCGGGACAGGCCTACAATGAGCAGTTCTTC. Translation gives CASSPPPGQAYNEQFF.

This clonotype turned up a few times. V gene TRBV11-2 combines with J gene TRBJ1-1, with 7 positions matching TRBD1. With 2 bases clipped from V and 1 base from J, the junction kept 4 bases outside the gene matches. This CDR3 comprises 15 residues. Per the germline V gene, CDR1 is SGHAT and CDR2 is FQNNGV. The chain's CDR3 is CASSLNAGGNTEAFF. The CDR3 DNA is TGTGCCAGCAGCTTAAATGCAGGGGGGAACACTGAAGCTTTCTTT.

J is TRBJ2-5 and V is TRBV15; D unclear. Germline CDR1 is LNHNV and CDR2 is YYDKDF (reference sequence). V lost 1 base and J 0 bases, leaving 9 bases between the germline ends. The CDR3 contains 15 residues. The CDR3 protein is CATSRASGHQETQYF. The CDR3 DNA follows: TGTGCCACCAGCAGAGCCTCGGGCCACCAAGAGACCCAGTACTTC. Full variable domain (missing parts from reference TRBV15 and TRBJ2-5): DAMVIQNPRYQVTQFGKPVTLSCSQTLNHNVMYWYQQKSSQAPKLLFHYYDKDFNNEADTPDNFQSRRPNTSFCFLDIRSPGLGDTAMYLCATSRASGHQETQYFGPGTRLLVL.

This clonotype appeared many times. The chain combines TRBV7-9 with TRBJ1-5; D ambiguous. From germline, CDR1 is SEHNR and CDR2 FQNEAQ (reference sequence). The CDR3 extends over 13 amino acids. Between the trimmed V and J ends, which lost 2 bases and 2 bases, there was a span of 4 bases. CDR3: CASSLRGNQPQHF. The DNA of the CDR3 is TGTGCCAGCAGCTTAAGGGGCAATCAGCCCCAGCATTTT.

This clonotype was detected only a few times. In DNA form, the CDR3 reads TGTGCCAGCTCACCGGGGGTCTCTCTTATCGGCAATCAGCCCCAGCATTTT. The encoded protein is CASSPGVSLIGNQPQHF. The chain combines TRBV18 with TRBJ1-5; possibly TRBD1 for D (5 bases). The CDR3 has 17 amino acids. Trimming took off 3 bases at V and 2 bases at J, with 17 bases between the two ends. From germline, CDR1 is KGHSH and CDR2 LQKENI.

There are a few counts of this clonotype. The chain couples TRBV5-1 to TRBJ2-3, with a weak D call TRBD2 (5 bases). Germline assignment: CDR1 SGHRS and CDR2 YFSETQ. The ends were cut back, 0 bases at V and 4 bases at J, with 12 bases in the middle. The length of the CDR3 is 15 residues. The CDR3 loop reads CASSLDGKVPDTQYF. Here the CDR3 DNA reads TGCGCCAGCAGCTTGGACGGGAAGGTCCCAGATACGCAGTATTTT. The whole variable domain, remainder taken from reference TRBV5-1 and TRBJ2-3, is KAGVTQTPRYLIKTRGQQVTLSCSPISGHRSVSWYQQTPGQGLQFLFEYFSETQRNKGNFPGRFSGRQFSNSRSEMNVSTLELGDSALYLCASSLDGKVPDTQYFGPGTRLTVL.

This clonotype appeared many times. The chain carries TRBV7-2 and TRBJ2-3; D gene unclear. This CDR3 region has 11 residues. Trimming cost V 2 bases and J 5 bases, with 2 bases left between them. From germline, CDR1 is SGHTA and CDR2 FQGNSA. The CDR3 sequence: CASSLIDTQYF. DNA for the CDR3: TGTGCCAGCAGCTTAATAGATACGCAGTATTTT. Using reference TRBV7-2 and TRBJ2-3 for the parts outside the CDR3, the full variable domain is GAGVSQSPSNKVTEKGKDVELRCDPISGHTALYWYRQSLGQGLEFLIYFQGNSAPDKSGLPSDRFSAERTGGSVSTLTIQRTQQEDSAVYLCASSLIDTQYFGPGTRLTVL.

The table lists this clonotype with many counts. The chain couples TRBV5-1 to TRBJ2-3; D remains unclear. Germline CDR1 reads SGHRS; CDR2 reads YFSETQ. V dropped 5 bases and J dropped 2 bases, with 9 bases sitting between them. The CDR3 runs to 13 residues. CDR3 residues: CASSSSFTDTQYF. Here the CDR3 DNA reads TGCGCCAGCAGTTCGAGTTTCACAGATACGCAGTATTTT.

This clonotype was detected a few times. V usage is TRBV20-1 and J usage is TRBJ2-3; 11 bases agree with TRBD2. The CDR3 is made up of 16 amino acids. Per the germline V gene, CDR1 is DFQATT and CDR2 is SNEGSKA (reference sequence). The ends lost 5 bases at V and 6 bases at J; junction bases unmatched: 13. In DNA form, the CDR3 reads TGCAGTGCTCCCGCGGGACTAGCGGCCCGGATTGATACGCAGTATTTT. This translates into CSAPAGLAARIDTQYF.